The 14 T cell receptor beta chains given below trace back to one sample, sequenced in a study of T cells in Graves' hyperthyroidism and ophthalmopathy. The source material, RNA transcripts, was used to amplify TCR beta CDR3 regions. During a first-round RT-PCR of the TCR CDR3, the HTBI primer set was used. TCRdb used MiXCR to reprocess the multiplex PCR reads, holding one entry per CDR3 protein. The repertoire includes about 540,000 distinct CDR3 sequences, around 46% of them detected once, and 8.2% sits in the top ten. Sequenced material: peripheral blood or thyroid tissue (not recorded which). These receptors all come from a woman between 18 and 29 years old with Graves' hyperthyroidism.

This clonotype was found a few times. The chain joins TRBV7-8 to TRBJ2-7, with D possibly TRBD2 on 6 matching bases. Trimming left V 6 bases short and J 1 base short, with 16 bases between. Looked up from germline, CDR1 is SGHVS and CDR2 is FQNEAQ. The CDR3 loop spans 15 amino acids. The CDR3 reads CASSSAGLRSYEQYF. CDR3 in DNA: TGTGCCAGCAGTTCTGCGGGACTCCGGTCCTACGAGCAGTACTTC.

As regards this clonotype: A much larger clone is a single base away; this may be a read error. This rearrangement joins TRBV7-6 to TRBJ1-4; maybe TRBD1 (5 bases). This CDR3 has 14 residues. Germline CDR1 and CDR2: SGHVS and FNYEAQ. This chain's CDR3 is CASSRGATNEKLFF. CDR3 bases: TGCGCCAGCAGCCGGGGGGCAACTAATGAAAAACTGTTTTTT.

This chain connects TRBV20-1 to TRBJ1-3; D is undetermined. Trimming cost V 3 bases and J 0 bases, with 6 bases left between them. Germline V gene data show CDR1 as DFQATT and CDR2 as SNEGSKA (reference sequence). The CDR3 extends over 13 amino acids. CDR3 coding DNA: TGCAGTGCTAGGTGGGGCTCTGGAAACACCATATATTTT. Protein: CSARWGSGNTIYF.

This clonotype has only one observation. The chain links TRBV25-1 to TRBJ1-6; D is perhaps TRBD1 (5 bases). Trimming shortened V by 5 bases and J by 8 bases, and 16 bases separated the two germline ends. Germline lookup yields CDR1 MGHDK and CDR2 SYGVNS. The CDR3 runs 15 residues. This CDR3 reads CASSFRTGVDSPLHF. The DNA for the CDR3 is TGTGCCAGCAGTTTCCGCACGGGGGTAGATTCACCCCTCCACTTT.

The chain joins TRBV5-4 to TRBJ2-5; no firm D call. The CDR3 is 13 residues long. Between the trimmed V and J ends, which lost 0 bases and 4 bases, there was a span of 7 bases. The germline V gene has CDR1 SGHNT and CDR2 YYREEE (reference sequence). CDR3 sequence reads: CASSLASTETQYF. CDR3 nucleotide sequence: TGTGCCAGCAGCTTGGCAAGCACAGAGACCCAGTACTTC.

The gene calls are TRBV29-1 and TRBJ1-2; TRBD1 agrees at 7 bases. CDR1 is SQVTM and CDR2 is ANQGSEA in the germline V gene. The CDR3 is 14 amino acids. V lost 5 bases, J lost 4 bases, and 10 bases stayed unmatched. The CDR3 is CSVLVGGGGYGYTF. DNA of the CDR3: TGCAGCGTTTTAGTGGGAGGGGGCGGCTATGGCTACACCTTC.

The V gene is TRBV7-2, the J gene TRBJ2-7, with TRBD2 matching 8 bases. Germline CDR1 and CDR2: SGHTA and FQGNSA. V shed 3 bases, J shed 4 bases, and the junction held 5 bases outside the gene matches. This CDR3 is 14 amino acids long. The chain's CDR3 is CASSFGAGEYEQYF. The CDR3, as DNA: TGTGCCAGCAGCTTCGGAGCGGGAGAATACGAGCAGTACTTC.

The chain combines TRBV29-1 with TRBJ2-7; 9 bases map to TRBD2. This CDR3 is built from 13 residues. V shed 4 bases, J shed 9 bases, and the junction held 10 bases outside the gene matches. CDR1 is SQVTM, CDR2 ANQGSEA, per germline. As DNA, the CDR3 is TGCAGCGTTGCAATGGGGACTAGCTCCGGGCAGTACTTC. Amino acids: CSVAMGTSSGQYF.

Comment on this clonotype: A clone one base away is much larger, so this may be a read error. This chain links TRBV2 with TRBJ2-5; no firm D call. Germline lookup yields CDR1 SNHLY and CDR2 FYNNEI. V dropped 8 bases and J dropped 1 base, with 8 bases sitting between them. CDR3 length: 12 amino acids. CDR3 coding DNA: TGTGCCAGCCAGAGGTCCCAAGAGACCCAGTACTTC. Protein sequence: CASQRSQETQYF.

The J gene is TRBJ1-2, the V gene TRBV9; weak D call: TRBD1 (5 bases). Trimming took 4 bases from V and 8 from J, leaving 15 bases between them. The CDR3 is 13 amino acids. CDR1 SGDLS and CDR2 YYNGEE come from the germline V gene. CDR3 residues: CASSRGTEGGYTF. Written as DNA, the CDR3 is TGTGCCAGCAGCAGAGGAACCGAGGGGGGCTACACCTTC.

The chain has TRBV20-1 and TRBJ2-5; a possible D gene is TRBD1 (5 bases). The CDR3 runs to 12 residues. Per the germline V gene, CDR1 is DFQATT and CDR2 is SNEGSKA (reference sequence). Trimming stripped 6 bases from V and 4 bases from J, with 12 bases between. CDR3 sequence (DNA): TGCAGTGCGGGGCAGTCGGCAGAGACCCAGTACTTC. This gives the protein CSAGQSAETQYF.

The chain links TRBV20-1 to TRBJ1-1; D may be TRBD1 (5 bases). This CDR3 spans 17 amino acids. Deletions cut 0 bases from V and 1 base from J, with 18 bases between. Germline CDR1 is DFQATT and CDR2 is SNEGSKA (reference sequence). CDR3 residues: CSAREGRTRLGNTEAFF. As DNA, the CDR3 is TGCAGTGCTAGAGAGGGCAGGACAAGATTGGGGAACACTGAAGCTTTCTTT.

This clonotype was detected a few times. This rearrangement joins TRBV7-8 to TRBJ1-5; D possibly corresponds to TRBD1 (6 bases). The V end was cut by 5 bases, the J end by 0 bases, with 14 bases between. Germline V gene lookup returns CDR1 SGHVS and CDR2 FQNEAQ. The CDR3 is made up of 16 amino acids. Here the CDR3 reads CASSGQRIYSNQPQHF. For the CDR3, the DNA is TGTGCCAGCAGCGGACAGAGGATTTATAGCAATCAGCCCCAGCATTTT.

This clonotype showed up many times. This chain connects TRBV10-3 to TRBJ1-3, with D possibly being TRBD1 (5 bases). Germline V lookup: CDR1 ENHRY, CDR2 SYGVKD. The CDR3 loop spans 16 amino acids. V dropped 3 bases and J dropped 4 bases, with 16 bases sitting between them. The CDR3 nucleotides read TGTGCCATCAGTGAAAGTTGGGCAGGGCGAGGAAACACCATATATTTT. Its translation: CAISESWAGRGNTIYF.